The next 16 T cell receptor beta chains were all read from a single sample in a study of blood T cell repertoires in COVID-19. Only in-frame clones appear in the TCRdb table, and some are missing; sequencing was by immunoSEQ multiplex PCR. The sample contains some 350,000 clones, more than 80% of which appear only once. The material sequenced was peripheral blood. The receptors were sampled from a woman in her twenties or thirties with COVID-19, enrolled during active disease.

The CDR3 here is CASSHGTSGRGWAGELFF. In DNA form, the CDR3 reads TGTGCCAGCAGCCACGGGACTAGCGGGAGAGGATGGGCCGGGGAGCTGTTTTTT. The genes are TRBV13 and TRBJ2-2; TRBD2 matches at 14 bases. Germline V gene sequence: CDR1 PRHDT, CDR2 FYEKMQ (reference sequence). V dropped 5 bases and J dropped 6; count of bases not matched to a gene: 11. CDR3 length equals 18 residues.

V usage is TRBV27 and J usage is TRBJ2-3; D possibly corresponds to TRBD2 (6 bases). Looked up from germline, CDR1 is MNHEY and CDR2 is SMNVEV (reference sequence). The V gene lost 5 bases and the J gene lost 2 bases, with 23 bases spanning the gap. The CDR3 loop spans 18 amino acids. CDR3 nucleotide sequence: TGTGCCAGCAGTAGAATTTTGGGGGGAGTCTCTTTCACAGATACGCAGTATTTT. It encodes CASSRILGGVSFTDTQYF.

The chain links TRBV5-4 to TRBJ1-2; 9 nucleotides agree with TRBD1. The length of the CDR3 is 19 residues. CDR1 is SGHNT, CDR2 YYREEE, per germline (reference sequence). After removal of 4 bases from V and 4 bases from J, the junction contained 20 bases not matched to a gene. The CDR3 coding sequence is TGTGCCAGCAGCCCGGTGTCTTCGGGACAGGGTGCCCCCCTCTATGGCTACACCTTC. Translation: CASSPVSSGQGAPLYGYTF.

This clone has just a few counts. The V gene is TRBV6-5, the J gene TRBJ1-1; weak D call: TRBD1 (5 bases). The ends were cut back, 4 bases at V and 6 bases at J, with 15 bases in the middle. This CDR3 comprises 14 residues. CDR1 and CDR2 (germline): MNHEY, SVGAGI. The CDR3 DNA follows: TGTGCCAGCAGTTTAACGACAGTGGGATCTGAAGCTTTCTTT. This gives the protein CASSLTTVGSEAFF.

V is TRBV4-3 and J is TRBJ1-2; no firm D call. Between the trimmed V and J ends, which lost 0 bases and 6 bases, there was a span of 11 bases. The V gene's germline CDR1 is LGHNA and CDR2 YSLEER. The CDR3 is made up of 14 amino acids. The CDR3 is CASSQDRVGDGYTF. In nucleotides, the CDR3 is TGCGCCAGCAGCCAAGATCGAGTTGGAGATGGCTACACCTTC.

The J gene is TRBJ2-7, the V gene TRBV3-1 (or the pseudogene TRBV3-2); weak D call: TRBD2 (7 bases). The CDR3 runs to 15 residues. V was shortened by 4 bases and J by 2 bases, with 15 bases between the two germline ends. CDR1 and CDR2 from the germline V gene are LGHDT and YNNKEL (reference sequence). The DNA for the CDR3 is TGTGCCAGCAGCCCTCTCACGGGGGGCCCCTACGAGCAGTACTTC. It encodes CASSPLTGGPYEQYF.

As to this clone: Within the sample, other DNA sequences also encode this same CDR3. The chain joins TRBV19 to TRBJ1-1; 8 bases are a match to TRBD1. The CDR3 contains 12 residues. Trimming cost V 6 bases and J 5 bases; bases outside gene matches: 2. Germline-derived CDR1 and CDR2 are LNHDA and SQIVND (reference sequence). The CDR3 DNA follows: TGTGCCAGTAGAACAGGGGGAACTGAAGCTTTCTTT. It translates to CASRTGGTEAFF.

The CDR3 nucleotides are TGTGCCAGTAGTACCAGGGACAGGAGCAATCAGCCCCAGCATTTT. Translation gives CASSTRDRSNQPQHF. This chain joins TRBV19 and TRBJ1-5, with 8 bases fitting TRBD1. This CDR3 is built from 15 residues. V shed 4 bases, J shed 1 base, and the junction held 3 bases outside the gene matches. From germline, CDR1 is LNHDA and CDR2 SQIVND (reference sequence).

The gene calls are TRBV11-2 and TRBJ2-5; 7 positions agree with TRBD1. The length of the CDR3 is 15 residues. V lost 1 base to trimming and J lost 1 base; unmatched junction nucleotides: 3. CDR1 is SGHAT, CDR2 FQNNGV, per germline. CDR3 nucleotide sequence: TGTGCCAGCAGCTTAGTCGGGGACAGCCAAGAGACCCAGTACTTC. Protein sequence: CASSLVGDSQETQYF.

The count of this clone is one. This chain links TRBV6-1 with TRBJ1-2; TRBD1 aligns across 9 bases. The germline CDR1 and CDR2 sequences are MNHNS and SASEGT. J lost 5 bases, V lost 3 bases, and 7 bases had no gene match. The CDR3 loop spans 15 amino acids. CDR3 residues: CASSEQTGGGYGYTF. The CDR3 DNA reads TGTGCCAGCAGTGAGCAGACAGGGGGGGGGTATGGCTACACCTTC.

This chain links TRBV11-3 with TRBJ2-2, with 11 nucleotides matching TRBD2. V lost 6 bases to trimming and J lost 3 bases; unmatched junction nucleotides: 6. The CDR3 length is 16 residues. The V gene's germline CDR1 is SGHNT and CDR2 YENEEA. The DNA of the CDR3 is TGTGCCAGCAGGCCCACTAGCGGGGGATACACCGGGGAGCTGTTTTTT. It is translated as CASRPTSGGYTGELFF.

This chain links TRBV7-9 with TRBJ1-1; D gene unclear. Germline CDR1 SEHNR, CDR2 FQNEAQ (reference sequence). This CDR3 spans 14 amino acids. V lost 8 bases, J lost 5 bases, and 18 bases lay in between. The CDR3 reads CASGPSVGETEAFF. DNA of the CDR3: TGTGCCAGCGGGCCCTCTGTGGGAGAGACTGAAGCTTTCTTT.

The genes are TRBV13 and TRBJ2-3; 8 bases line up with TRBD2. V gave up 4 bases and J gave up 5 bases; unmatched junction bases: 8. Germline CDR1 PRHDT, CDR2 FYEKMQ (reference sequence). The CDR3 extends over 15 amino acids. CDR3 nucleotide sequence: TGTGCCAGCAGCTCCCTGACGGGGGGGATAGATACGCAGTATTTT. The encoded protein is CASSSLTGGIDTQYF.

CDR3 DNA: TGTGCCAGCAGCTTTTTAGTCGGCGGGGGGGCCGGTTACAATGAGCAGTTCTTC. Amino acid sequence: CASSFLVGGGAGYNEQFF. This chain links TRBV11-2 with TRBJ2-1, with TRBD2 identical over 9 bases. The CDR3 covers 18 residues. Germline CDR1 SGHAT, CDR2 FQNNGV. V lost 3 bases and J lost 4; bases outside the gene matches: 13.

This chain links TRBV3-1 (or the pseudogene TRBV3-2) with TRBJ2-3; possible D gene TRBD2, 6 bases. The CDR3 covers 19 residues. Germline V gene lookup returns CDR1 LGHDT and CDR2 YNNKEL (reference sequence). The ends were cut back, 0 bases at V and 5 bases at J, with 24 bases in the middle. The CDR3 DNA reads as TGTGCCAGCAGCCAAGATGGGGCCGTCGGGTCGAGGAGGGGAGATACGCAGTATTTT. Translated, it gives CASSQDGAVGSRRGDTQYF.

The V and J genes are TRBV7-8 and TRBJ2-1, with a possible D match to TRBD1 (5 bases). V lost 4 bases, J lost 10 bases, and 11 bases lay in between. This CDR3 is built from 12 residues. Germline-derived CDR1 and CDR2 are SGHVS and FQNEAQ. CDR3 loop: CASSSPGLEQFF. The CDR3 nucleotides are TGTGCCAGCAGCTCGCCAGGGTTGGAGCAGTTCTTC.